The 5 T cell receptor beta chains reported below all come from one sample, sequenced in a study of CD8 T cells in ankylosing spondylitis. TCRdb called the 5' RACE reads again in MiXCR, with one record for every CDR3 protein. The sample contains 300,000 to 350,000 distinct CDR3 sequences, roughly 15% of which appear only once. The specimen was blood, either unsorted or a sorted T cell fraction (not recorded which). These receptors came from a male donor with ankylosing spondylitis or in good health (not recorded which).

This sequence joins TRBV7-2 and TRBJ1-2; D is uncertain. V was clipped by 11 bases and J by 4 bases, with 17 bases between them. This CDR3 is 13 amino acids long. Germline loops: CDR1 SGHTA, CDR2 FQGNSA. The CDR3 region is CAGSQDASYGYTF. CDR3 coding DNA: TGTGCCGGTTCCCAGGACGCATCCTATGGCTACACCTTC.

The V gene is TRBV4-1, the J gene TRBJ1-3; 11 nucleotides align to TRBD1. The trim removed 0 bases at V and 6 bases at J, leaving 7 bases unmatched. The CDR3 is 17 residues long. Germline CDR1 and CDR2: MGHRA and YSYEKL. The CDR3 spells CASSQEPLGQGANTIYF. The CDR3 nucleotides read TGCGCCAGCAGCCAAGAGCCCCTCGGACAGGGGGCAAACACCATATATTTT.

The chain links TRBV4-1 to TRBJ1-2, with D possibly matching TRBD1 (6 bases). CDR3 length: 14 amino acids. Germline V gives CDR1 MGHRA, CDR2 YSYEKL. Trimming removed 3 bases at V and 2 bases at J, with 10 bases between. DNA of the CDR3: TGCGCCAGCAGCCAGGCAGGGGCCAACTATGGCTACACCTTC. It translates to CASSQAGANYGYTF.

The chain uses TRBV5-1 and TRBJ2-7, with TRBD1 as a possible D gene (6 bases). The V gene's germline CDR1 is SGHRS and CDR2 YFSETQ. The CDR3 consists of 15 residues. V was trimmed by 0 bases and J by 0 bases, leaving 10 bases between them. This chain's CDR3 is CASSLGNRASYEQYF. The CDR3 nucleotides read TGCGCCAGCAGCTTGGGGAACAGGGCCTCCTACGAGCAGTACTTC.

DNA for the CDR3: TGTGCCAGCAGCCCTACCGGGACAGGGCGCATTAATGAGCAGTTCTTC. It translates to CASSPTGTGRINEQFF. This sequence joins TRBV11-3 and TRBJ2-1, with 9 nucleotides matching TRBD1. CDR3 length: 16 amino acids. The germline CDR1 and CDR2 sequences are SGHNT and YENEEA. The V and J ends lost 5 bases and 7 bases, in that order; junction bases with no gene match: 12.